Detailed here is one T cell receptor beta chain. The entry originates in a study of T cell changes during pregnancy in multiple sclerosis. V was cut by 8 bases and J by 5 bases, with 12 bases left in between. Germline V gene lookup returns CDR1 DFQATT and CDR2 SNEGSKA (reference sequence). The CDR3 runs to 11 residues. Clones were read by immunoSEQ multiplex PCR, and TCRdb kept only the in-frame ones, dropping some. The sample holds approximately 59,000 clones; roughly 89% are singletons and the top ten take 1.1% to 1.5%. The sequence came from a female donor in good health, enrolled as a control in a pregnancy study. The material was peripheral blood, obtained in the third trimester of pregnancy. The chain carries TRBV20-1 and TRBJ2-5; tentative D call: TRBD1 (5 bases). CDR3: CSREWGETQYF. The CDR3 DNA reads TGCAGTCGCGAGTGGGGCGAGACCCAGTACTTC.